The clone carrying this T cell receptor (beta chain) has just one count. The sample is drawn from a study of PD-L1 blockade in urothelial cancer. Using immunoSEQ multiplex PCR, the repertoire was profiled, and TCRdb retains in-frame clones only, with some absent. The sample lists 75,000 to 95,000 clones; 91% were seen once. V lost 1 base to trimming and J lost 1 base, with 14 bases between them. Germline V gene data show CDR1 as SGHNT and CDR2 as YYREEE (reference sequence). This CDR3 region has 17 residues. Time point described: peripheral blood 6 weeks after treatment start. The sample was PBMCs, taken around atezolizumab (anti-PD-L1) treatment. This receptor was obtained from an elderly woman with urothelial cancer. The chain uses TRBV5-4 and TRBJ2-2; D might be TRBD2 (6 bases). This CDR3 is CASSLIVAALNTGELFF. The CDR3 bases are TGTGCCAGCAGCTTGATAGTAGCGGCCCTGAACACCGGGGAGCTGTTTTTT.